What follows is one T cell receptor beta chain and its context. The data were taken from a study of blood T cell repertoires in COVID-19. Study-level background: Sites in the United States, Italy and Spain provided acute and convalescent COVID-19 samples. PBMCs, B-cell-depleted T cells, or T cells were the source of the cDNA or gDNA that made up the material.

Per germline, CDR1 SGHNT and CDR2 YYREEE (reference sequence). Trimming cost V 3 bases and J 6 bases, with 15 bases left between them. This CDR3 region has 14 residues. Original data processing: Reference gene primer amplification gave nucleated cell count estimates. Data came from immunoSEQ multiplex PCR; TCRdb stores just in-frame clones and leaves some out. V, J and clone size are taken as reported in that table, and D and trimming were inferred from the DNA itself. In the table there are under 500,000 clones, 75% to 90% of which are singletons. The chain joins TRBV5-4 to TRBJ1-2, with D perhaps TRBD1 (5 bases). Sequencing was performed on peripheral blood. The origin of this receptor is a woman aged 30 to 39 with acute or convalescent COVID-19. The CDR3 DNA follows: TGTGCCAGCAGCTCTGGGGCAGCTCTGGATGGCTACACCTTC. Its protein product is CASSSGAALDGYTF. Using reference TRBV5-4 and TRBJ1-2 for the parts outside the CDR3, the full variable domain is ETGVTQSPTHLIKTRGQQVTLRCSSQSGHNTVSWYQQALGQGPQFIFQYYREEENGRGNFPPRFSGLQFPNYSSELNVNALELDDSALYLCASSSGAALDGYTFGSGTRLTVV.